The 12 T cell receptor beta chains listed next were all sequenced from one sample in a study of OX40 agonist ivuxolimab in advanced cancers. Profiling relied on immunoSEQ multiplex PCR, and the TCRdb table lists in-frame clones only, not all of them. The sample gives fewer than 65,000 clones, about nine tenths of which show up once; around 5.8% is in the top ten. The input for sequencing was CD4+ or CD8+ T cells sorted from blood, taken in a trial of the OX40 agonist ivuxolimab. The source of these receptors is an adult with an advanced solid tumor such as melanoma, head and neck, liver or kidney cancer.

As to this clone: Other nucleotide sequences from this sample produce the same CDR3. This chain joins TRBV5-1 and TRBJ1-5; 9 bases align to TRBD1. This CDR3 region has 14 residues. Germline V gene sequence: CDR1 SGHRS, CDR2 YFSETQ. With V trimmed by 4 bases and J by 4 bases, 3 bases remained unmatched. The CDR3 here is CASSPGTGNQPQHF. CDR3 nucleotides: TGCGCCAGCAGCCCCGGGACAGGGAATCAGCCCCAGCATTTT.

The chain carries TRBV5-1 and TRBJ2-5, with 11 bases lining up with TRBD2. The V and J ends lost 0 bases and 1 base, in that order; junction bases with no gene match: 2. This CDR3 has 16 residues. CDR1 and CDR2 (germline): SGHRS, YFSETQ. The CDR3 DNA sequence: TGCGCCAGCAGCTTGGGGACTAGCGGGCGCCAAGAGACCCAGTACTTC. Protein sequence: CASSLGTSGRQETQYF. The full variable domain, rest sourced from reference TRBV5-1 and TRBJ2-5, is KAGVTQTPRYLIKTRGQQVTLSCSPISGHRSVSWYQQTPGQGLQFLFEYFSETQRNKGNFPGRFSGRQFSNSRSEMNVSTLELGDSALYLCASSLGTSGRQETQYFGPGTRLLVL.

The chain combines TRBV5-1 with TRBJ1-6; tentatively, D is TRBD1 (5 bases). Trimming left V 5 bases short and J 7 bases short, with 13 bases between. Germline values: CDR1 SGHRS, CDR2 YFSETQ. This CDR3 has 14 amino acids. CDR3 nucleotides: TGCGCCAGCAGGGATCAGGGAGGGAATTCACCCCTCCACTTT. Protein sequence: CASRDQGGNSPLHF.

J is TRBJ2-1 and V is TRBV7-2, with 12 bases lining up with TRBD2. Trimming at V came to 6 bases and at J to 6 bases, leaving 6 bases not matched to a gene. The CDR3 is 15 amino acids. Germline V gene data show CDR1 as SGHTA and CDR2 as FQGNSA. Written as DNA, the CDR3 is TGTGCCAGCAGTATTGGACTAGCGGGACGCAATGAGCAGTTCTTC. It encodes CASSIGLAGRNEQFF.

The chain recombines TRBV7-2 with TRBJ2-5; weak D call: TRBD2 (6 bases). This CDR3 is built from 17 residues. V gave up 4 bases and J gave up 1 base, with 19 bases separating them. Germline V lookup: CDR1 SGHTA, CDR2 FQGNSA. CDR3 bases: TGTGCCAGCAGCTCTCCAGCCCCCGGGCGGGGCCAAGAGACCCAGTACTTC. This translates into CASSSPAPGRGQETQYF.

The rearrangement joins TRBV27 to TRBJ2-1; 11 positions agree with TRBD1. Germline V gives CDR1 MNHEY, CDR2 SMNVEV (reference sequence). V trimming: 5 bases; J trimming: 10 bases; junction bases outside the gene matches: 7. The CDR3 covers 14 residues. The CDR3 nucleotides read TGTGCCAGCAGTCGCGGACAGGGGGCCAGGGAGCAGTTCTTC. This codes for CASSRGQGAREQFF.

This rearrangement joins TRBV5-6 to TRBJ2-7, with no clear D. Germline V CDR1 and CDR2: SGHDT, YYEEEE. The CDR3 consists of 12 residues. Trimming took 3 bases from V and 8 from J, leaving 12 bases between them. The CDR3 is CASSSNLLQQYF. CDR3 bases: TGTGCCAGCAGCTCGAACCTCCTCCAGCAGTACTTC.

The V call is TRBV19, the J call TRBJ2-3, with D unclear. This CDR3 contains 14 residues. The V and J ends lost 3 bases and 3 bases respectively, with 10 bases between them. Per germline, CDR1 LNHDA and CDR2 SQIVND (reference sequence). CDR3 DNA sequence: TGTGCCAGTAGTATTCGTAGCTTGACAGATACGCAGTATTTT. This encodes CASSIRSLTDTQYF.

This clone was observed a single time. CDR3 region: CASSHGLTNTGELFF. The CDR3 DNA reads as TGTGCCAGCAGCCACGGACTGACGAACACCGGGGAGCTGTTTTTT. The gene calls are TRBV7-3 and TRBJ2-2; possible D gene TRBD2, 5 bases. Deletions cut 5 bases from V and 0 bases from J, with 10 bases between. Germline CDR1 SGHTA, CDR2 FQGTGA. The CDR3 is 15 amino acids.

The genes are TRBV4-3 and TRBJ1-4; TRBD1 is a possible D gene (5 bases). The length of the CDR3 is 18 residues. Trimming took off 0 bases at V and 4 bases at J, with 18 bases between the two ends. CDR1 and CDR2 (germline): LGHNA, YSLEER. This CDR3 reads CASSQEKVQTAINEKLFF. The CDR3 DNA follows: TGCGCCAGCAGCCAAGAAAAGGTGCAGACAGCGATTAATGAAAAACTGTTTTTT.

This chain uses TRBV15 with TRBJ2-3; 7 bases line up with TRBD2. CDR3 length equals 13 residues. The germline gives CDR1 LNHNV, CDR2 YYDKDF (reference sequence). The ends lost 5 bases at V and 1 base at J; junction bases unmatched: 0. Here the CDR3 reads CATSGGGTDTQYF. The CDR3 nucleotides read TGTGCCACCAGCGGGGGGGGCACAGATACGCAGTATTTT. The full variable domain, in which reference TRBV15 and TRBJ2-3 provide the parts outside the CDR3, is DAMVIQNPRYQVTQFGKPVTLSCSQTLNHNVMYWYQQKSSQAPKLLFHYYDKDFNNEADTPDNFQSRRPNTSFCFLDIRSPGLGDTAMYLCATSGGGTDTQYFGPGTRLTVL.

The chain combines TRBV7-9 with TRBJ2-5, with TRBD1 matching 8 bases. This CDR3 has 14 amino acids. Germline loops: CDR1 SEHNR, CDR2 FQNEAQ (reference sequence). Losses at the gene ends were 5 bases for V and 5 bases for J; bases not matched to a gene: 7. The CDR3 loop is CASSPDRDRETQYF. Here the CDR3 DNA reads TGTGCCAGCAGCCCGGACAGGGATAGGGAGACCCAGTACTTC.